The sequence of this T cell receptor (beta chain) was determined in a study of T cells after yellow fever vaccination. Germline V gene sequence: CDR1 LGHNA, CDR2 YSLEER. Trimming at V came to 5 bases and at J to 7 bases, leaving 6 bases not matched to a gene. This CDR3 comprises 15 residues. This clonotype appeared many times. Its antigen is not known. MiXCR, applied by TCRdb to the 5' RACE reads, yields one record per CDR3 protein. The sample records under 150,000 distinct CDR3 sequences, 7.7% being singletons. Overall study findings and caveats: Reappearance after the booster was observed for most primary-vaccination clones (roughly 96% CD4, about 85% CD8).

This sample comprised CD4+ T cells sorted from PBMCs, obtained 5 days after the yellow fever booster vaccination. The receptor was isolated from a man between 25 and 39 years old who received the YFV17D yellow fever vaccine. The chain joins TRBV4-3 to TRBJ2-5; TRBD2 matches at 14 bases. CDR3 nucleotides: TGCGCCAGCAGCGAAGGGACTAGCGGGAGTGGGACCCAGTACTTC. The encoded protein is CASSEGTSGSGTQYF.